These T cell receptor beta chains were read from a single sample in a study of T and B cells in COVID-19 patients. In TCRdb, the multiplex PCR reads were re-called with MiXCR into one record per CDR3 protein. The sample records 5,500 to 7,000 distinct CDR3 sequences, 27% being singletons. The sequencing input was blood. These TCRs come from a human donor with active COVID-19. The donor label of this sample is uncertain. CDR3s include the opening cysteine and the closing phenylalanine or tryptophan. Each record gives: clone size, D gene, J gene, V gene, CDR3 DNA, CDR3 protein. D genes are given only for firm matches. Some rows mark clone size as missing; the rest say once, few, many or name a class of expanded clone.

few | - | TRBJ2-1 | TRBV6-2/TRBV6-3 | TGTGCCAGCATCCTAAGCGGGTCCTCCTACAATGAGCAGTTCTTC | CASILSGSSYNEQFF
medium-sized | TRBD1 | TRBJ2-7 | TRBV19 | TGTGCCAGTAGTAAGGGACAGCTAATCTCCTACGAGCAGTACTTC | CASSKGQLISYEQYF
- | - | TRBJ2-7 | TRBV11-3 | TGTGCCAGCACCCTCAGGGGCGAGCAGTACTTC | CASTLRGEQYF
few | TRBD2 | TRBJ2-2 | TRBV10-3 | TGTGCCATCAGGGGCACTAGCGGGAGAAAAGGCGGGGAGCTGTTTTTT | CAIRGTSGRKGGELFF
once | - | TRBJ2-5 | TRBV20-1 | TGCAGTGCTAGAGTTGGGACGGTCGAAGAGACCCAGTACTTC | CSARVGTVEETQYF
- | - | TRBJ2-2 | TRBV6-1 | TGTGCCAGCAAAGTCGCCTACACCGGGGAGCTGTTTTTT | CASKVAYTGELFF
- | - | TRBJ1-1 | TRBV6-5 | TGTGCCAGCACCAACGACCCGAACACTGAAGCTTTCTTT | CASTNDPNTEAFF
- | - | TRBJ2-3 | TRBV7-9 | TGTGCCAGCAGCTTGCTGGGGACGGCGCAGTATTTT | CASSLLGTAQYF
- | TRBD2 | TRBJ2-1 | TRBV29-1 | TGCAGCGTTGAATTTACTAGCGGATCCTACAATGAGCAGTTCTTC | CSVEFTSGSYNEQFF
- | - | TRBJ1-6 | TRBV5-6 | TGTGCCAGCAGCCCGGGACGGCACTATAATTCACCCCTCCACTTT | CASSPGRHYNSPLHF
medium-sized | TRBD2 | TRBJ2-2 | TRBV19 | TGTGCCAGTTCATGGAGAGGAGGGAGGGCCGGGTCGGCGGGGGAGCTGTTTTTT | CASSWRGGRAGSAGELFF
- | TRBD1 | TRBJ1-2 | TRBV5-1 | TGCGCCAGCAGCTTGGAGGGGGCTGGCGACTATGGCTACACCTTC | CASSLEGAGDYGYTF
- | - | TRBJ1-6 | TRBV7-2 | TGTGCCAGCAGCTTAGGCGGTTCACCCCTCCACTTT | CASSLGGSPLHF
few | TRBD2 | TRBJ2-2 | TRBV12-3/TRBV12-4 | TGTGCCAGCAGTCCGGGACTAGCGGGGGGGATTCCCTTTTTT | CASSPGLAGGIPFF